The sequence of this T cell receptor beta chain was determined in a study of identical twins. To note about this clonotype: Antigen specificity is unknown.

Each CDR3 protein is one row after TCRdb ran MiXCR on the 5' RACE reads. Among just over 500,000 distinct CDR3 sequences listed, about 20% were seen once. The CDR3 is 13 amino acids. The germline gives CDR1 SNHLY, CDR2 FYNNEI. The V end was cut by 4 bases, the J end by 3 bases, with 9 bases between. Study-wide points: Models predicted too little out-of-frame TCR alpha sharing in monozygotic twins.

The data also belong to a second study, concerning T cells expressing NK-cell markers.

This clonotype was obtained from a woman aged 18-29 years in good health. The chain employs TRBV2 and TRBJ1-1; D is uncertain. The sequenced sample consisted of CD4+ T cells sorted from blood. The CDR3 region is CASSVQKYTEAFF. The CDR3 DNA sequence: TGTGCCAGCAGTGTGCAGAAATACACTGAAGCTTTCTTT.